This TCR beta chain comes out of a study of cytomegalovirus exposure and HLA in healthy donors. Vbeta (60) and Jbeta (13) primers were used in the PCR. Measured with immunoSEQ multiplex PCR; TCRdb has only the in-frame clones, and not every one. The table records about 150,000 clones, less than 80% of them present only once. The CDR3 is 16 amino acids. Germline V gene sequence: CDR1 SGHDT, CDR2 YYEEEE. The V and J ends lost 1 base and 7 bases, in that order; junction bases with no gene match: 6. This sequence was found in a young man in good health and CMV-seronegative. The chain is built from TRBV5-6 and TRBJ1-6, with 9 bases lining up with TRBD1. Sequencing was done on a sample of PBMCs. CDR3 DNA: TGTGCCAGCAGCTTGTACAGGGGACAGGGAAATTCACCCCTCCACTTT. Its translation is CASSLYRGQGNSPLHF.